The entry below gives a single TCR beta chain sequence along with its context. This entry comes from a study of blood T cell repertoires in COVID-19. As originally analysed: Amplification from reference gene primers served as the basis for estimated nucleated cell counts. TCRdb's table, derived via immunoSEQ multiplex PCR, lists solely in-frame clones and lacks some. D and trimming come from the DNA, and the V and J calls and clone size come from that table. In the table there are 120,000 to 150,000 clones, approximately 80% of which are singletons. Sequenced input: peripheral blood. This receptor was taken from a man aged 45 to 65 with acute or convalescent COVID-19.

This chain's CDR3 is CASSTGTDYQETQYF. In DNA form, the CDR3 reads TGCGCCAGCAGCACCGGGACAGATTACCAAGAGACCCAGTACTTC. The chain combines TRBV5-1 with TRBJ2-5; 7 nucleotides line up with TRBD1. The CDR3 has 15 residues. Unmatched junction bases numbered 6, after V lost 4 bases and J lost 0 bases. The germline CDR1 and CDR2 sequences are SGHRS and YFSETQ.